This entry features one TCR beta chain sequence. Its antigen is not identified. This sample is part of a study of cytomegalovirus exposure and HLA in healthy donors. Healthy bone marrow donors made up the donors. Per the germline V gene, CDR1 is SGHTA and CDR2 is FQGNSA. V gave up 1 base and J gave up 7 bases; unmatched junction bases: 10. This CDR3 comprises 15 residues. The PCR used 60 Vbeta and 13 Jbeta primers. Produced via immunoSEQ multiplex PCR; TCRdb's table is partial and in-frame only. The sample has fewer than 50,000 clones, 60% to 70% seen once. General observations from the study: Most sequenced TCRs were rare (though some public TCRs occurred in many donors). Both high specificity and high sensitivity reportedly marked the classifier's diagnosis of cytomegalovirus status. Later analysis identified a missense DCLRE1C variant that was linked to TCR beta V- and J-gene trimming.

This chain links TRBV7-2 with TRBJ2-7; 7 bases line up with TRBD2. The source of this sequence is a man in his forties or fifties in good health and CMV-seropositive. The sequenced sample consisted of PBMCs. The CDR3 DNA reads TGTGCCAGCAGCTTAGGGGCACTGGGAGCGGGAGAGCAGTACTTC. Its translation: CASSLGALGAGEQYF.